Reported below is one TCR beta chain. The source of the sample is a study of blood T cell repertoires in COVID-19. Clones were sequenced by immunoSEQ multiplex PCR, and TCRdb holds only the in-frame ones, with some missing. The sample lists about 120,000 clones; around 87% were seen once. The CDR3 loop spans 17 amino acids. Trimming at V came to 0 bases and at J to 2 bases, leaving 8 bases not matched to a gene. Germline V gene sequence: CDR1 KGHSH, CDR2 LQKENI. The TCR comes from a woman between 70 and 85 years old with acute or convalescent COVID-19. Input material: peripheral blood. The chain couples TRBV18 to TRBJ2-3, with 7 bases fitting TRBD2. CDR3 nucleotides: TGTGCCAGCTCACCACCGAATGGGAGGGTCACCACAGATACGCAGTATTTT. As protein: CASSPPNGRVTTDTQYF. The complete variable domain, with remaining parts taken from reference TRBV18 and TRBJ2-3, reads NAGVMQNPRHLVRRRGQEARLRCSPMKGHSHVYWYRQLPEEGLKFMVYLQKENIIDESGMPKERFSAEFPKEGPSILRIQQVVRGDSAAYFCASSPPNGRVTTDTQYFGPGTRLTVL.